These 20 T cell receptor beta chains share one sample of origin, sequenced in a study of blood T cells in healthy people across ages. A second PCR, run for about 6 to 12 cycles, used a sample-barcoded 5' primer plus a J-beta primer mix. In TCRdb, the 5' RACE reads were re-called with MiXCR into one record per CDR3 protein. This table has about 1 million distinct CDR3 sequences, under 45% appearing once. Sequencing used blood. Source of these receptors: a woman aged 55-69 years in good health.

CDR3 in DNA: TGCGCCAGCAGCCAAGATCCCGGGGCTTCCTACGAGCAGTTCTTC. It yields the protein CASSQDPGASYEQFF. V gene TRBV4-1 combines with J gene TRBJ2-1; D may match TRBD1 or TRBD2 (5 bases each). Trimming cost V 0 bases and J 10 bases, with 16 bases left between them. The CDR3 consists of 15 residues. CDR1 is MGHRA, CDR2 YSYEKL, per germline.

V and J are TRBV7-6 and TRBJ2-1; 7 bases are a match to TRBD2. This CDR3 has 16 amino acids. V gave up 3 bases and J gave up 10 bases; unmatched junction bases: 15. In germline, CDR1 is SGHVS, CDR2 FNYEAQ. The CDR3 region is CASSFSPGGEEGEQFF. The CDR3 region has the DNA TGTGCCAGCAGCTTTTCTCCGGGAGGCGAGGAGGGGGAGCAGTTCTTC. Drawing the rest from reference TRBV7-6 and TRBJ2-1, the complete variable domain is GAGVSQSPRYKVTKRGQDVALRCDPISGHVSLYWYRQALGQGPEFLTYFNYEAQQDKSGLPNDRFSAERPEGSISTLTIQRTEQRDSAMYRCASSFSPGGEEGEQFFGPGTRLTVL.

The chain is built from TRBV6-5 and TRBJ2-5, with D maybe TRBD1 (7 bases). In germline, CDR1 is MNHEY, CDR2 SVGAGI. CDR3 length equals 12 residues. Deletions cut 6 bases from V and 11 bases from J, with 16 bases between. The CDR3 is CASSRGVNEQYF. Here the CDR3 DNA reads TGTGCCAGCAGCAGGGGGGTCAATGAGCAGTACTTC.

This clonotype showed up many times. The chain is built from TRBV6-5 and TRBJ1-1; the D gene is possibly TRBD1 (5 bases). Trimming removed 7 bases from V and 2 bases from J, with 11 bases in between. The CDR3 is made up of 13 amino acids. The V gene's germline CDR1 is MNHEY and CDR2 SVGAGI. CDR3 protein: CASIDRTNTEAFF. DNA of the CDR3: TGTGCCAGCATCGACAGAACCAACACTGAAGCTTTCTTT.

As regards this clonotype: At one end the junction does not follow the germline gene, possibly because of a read error. This chain connects TRBV6-2 or TRBV6-3 to TRBJ2-5; TRBD2 is a possible D gene (6 bases). Germline V gives CDR1 MNHEY, CDR2 SVGEGT. CDR3 length equals 15 residues. The CDR3 coding sequence is TGTGCCAGCAGCGAGAGGGGACTGGCTGGGTACGAGCAGAACTTC. This translates into CASSERGLAGYEQNF.

J is TRBJ2-1 and V is TRBV6-1, with 10 positions matching TRBD2. Germline V gene sequence: CDR1 MNHNS, CDR2 SASEGT. The CDR3 runs 17 residues. The J segment lost 1 base and the V segment lost 4 bases, leaving 7 bases of the junction unmatched. CDR3 sequence (DNA): TGTGCCAGCAGTGGACGGACTAGCGGCGATTCCTACAATGAGCAGTTCTTC. Translation gives CASSGRTSGDSYNEQFF.

The sample holds a few counts of this clonotype. This chain connects TRBV11-2 to TRBJ2-7, with 7 bases matching TRBD2. Germline loops: CDR1 SGHAT, CDR2 FQNNGV. Losses at the gene ends were 1 base for V and 0 bases for J; bases not matched to a gene: 15. CDR3 length: 19 residues. In DNA form, the CDR3 reads TGTGCCAGCAGCTTAGCGGTGCTTCTGGGAGGGAATTTCTCCTACGAGCAGTACTTC. As protein: CASSLAVLLGGNFSYEQYF.

This clonotype was found a few times. The DNA of the CDR3 is TGTGCCAGCAGCCCCCGTGGCGGGACAACGTATGGCTACACCTTC. Translated, it gives CASSPRGGTTYGYTF. This sequence joins TRBV9 and TRBJ1-2, with D maybe TRBD1 (6 bases). Deletions cut 4 bases from V and 5 bases from J, with 18 bases between. CDR1 is SGDLS, CDR2 YYNGEE, per germline. The CDR3 runs to 15 residues.

This chain uses TRBV24-1 with TRBJ1-1, with no clear D. The CDR3 is made up of 8 amino acids. Germline V CDR1 and CDR2: KGHDR, SFDVKD. V was clipped by 8 bases and J by 10 bases, with 4 bases between them. The DNA for the CDR3 is TGTGCCACCATAGGAGCTTTCTTT. Its protein is CATIGAFF.

This clonotype was seen more than once but under ten times. The chain is built from TRBV21-1 and TRBJ2-7; no DNA check was done on the table's D call, TRBD1. TRBV21-1 is a pseudogene segment. The CDR3 covers 15 residues. CDR3 in amino acids: CASSKARQMTYEQYF. The CDR3 bases are TGTGCCAGCTCAAAAGCCCGACAGATGACCTACGAGCAGTACTTC.

The chain combines TRBV7-9 with TRBJ2-5, with D perhaps matching TRBD1 (8 bases). The germline gives CDR1 SEHNR, CDR2 FQNEAQ (reference sequence). The CDR3 runs 14 residues. V was clipped by 6 bases and J by 11 bases, with 22 bases between them. The CDR3 DNA follows: TGTGCCAGCAGACGGTATCAGGGGGCGGGAGAGCAGTACTTC. Amino acids: CASRRYQGAGEQYF.

The CDR3: CASSVASSSYEQYF. DNA for the CDR3: TGTGCCAGCAGCGTAGCGAGCAGCTCCTACGAGCAGTACTTC. This chain connects TRBV9 to TRBJ2-7; D is unresolved. The CDR3 is 14 residues long. Per germline, CDR1 SGDLS and CDR2 YYNGEE. Between the trimmed V and J ends, which lost 0 bases and 0 bases, there was a span of 7 bases.

CDR3 sequence (DNA): TGCAGTGCTAGGCCGTGGGACAGGGGCGGGACTGAAGCTTTCTTT. Residues: CSARPWDRGGTEAFF. The V and J genes are TRBV20-1 and TRBJ1-1; the match to TRBD1 covers 10 bases. With V trimmed by 3 bases and J by 5 bases, 9 bases remained unmatched. Germline CDR1 reads DFQATT; CDR2 reads SNEGSKA (reference sequence). The CDR3 sequence is 15 residues long.

This clonotype was found a few times. This sequence joins TRBV7-2 and TRBJ2-7, with 12 positions matching TRBD2. Per germline, CDR1 SGHTA and CDR2 FQGNSA. The CDR3 consists of 17 residues. J was trimmed by 0 bases and V by 6 bases; bases with no gene match: 9. CDR3 coding DNA: TGTGCCAGCAGGCAGACTAGCGGGAGAATTACCTCCTACGAGCAGTACTTC. Translation: CASRQTSGRITSYEQYF.

The V gene is TRBV10-3, the J gene TRBJ2-5; 11 nucleotides agree with TRBD2. The trim removed 6 bases at V and 11 bases at J, leaving 8 bases unmatched. This CDR3 is 13 amino acids long. Germline CDR1 reads ENHRY; CDR2 reads SYGVKD. In DNA form, the CDR3 reads TGTGCCATCAGGGGGACTAGCGGAAATGAGCAGTACTTC. This codes for CAIRGTSGNEQYF.

Only one count was recorded for this clonotype. A much larger clone lies a single base off, so this may be a read error. CDR3 coding DNA: TGCAGCGTGAAGCGGGCAGGGAGTGAGCAGTACTTC. Encoded protein: CSVKRAGSEQYF. This chain uses TRBV29-1 with TRBJ2-4; a weak D match, TRBD2 (6 bases). With 6 bases removed from V and 13 bases from J, the gap between germline ends came to 19 bases. CDR1 is SQVTM and CDR2 is ANQGSEA in the germline V gene. The CDR3 extends over 12 amino acids.

This clonotype was recorded a few times. The chain combines TRBV7-7 with TRBJ2-5; 9 bases are a match to TRBD1. V lost 5 bases, J lost 5 bases, and 6 bases stayed unmatched. The CDR3 totals 14 residues. Germline V gene sequence: CDR1 SSHAT, CDR2 FNYEAQ (reference sequence). This CDR3 reads CASSPSTGGETQYF. Written as DNA, the CDR3 is TGTGCCAGCAGCCCCTCGACAGGGGGGGAGACCCAGTACTTC.

This clonotype was observed a few times. The rearrangement links TRBV12-3 or TRBV12-4 to TRBJ2-1; 8 bases are a match to TRBD2. CDR3 length: 14 amino acids. V shed 4 bases and J 5 bases; nucleotides not matched to a gene: 4. CDR3 nucleotide sequence: TGTGCCAGCAGTTACCTAGCGGGTAACAATGAGCAGTTCTTC. Protein sequence: CASSYLAGNNEQFF.

The chain has TRBV7-2 and TRBJ2-1, with 9 bases that match TRBD1. Near its end, the DNA agrees better with TRBJ2-7, so the J call may be wrong. Germline assignment: CDR1 SGHTA and CDR2 FQGNSA. The CDR3 is made up of 13 amino acids. DNA for the CDR3: TGTGCCAGCGGCGTCAACAGGGGGCTCGAGCAGTACTTC. Translated, it gives CASGVNRGLEQYF.

A word on this clonotype: The junction and the germline gene differ at one end; a read error may be behind it. The CDR3: CAASTYSGTALLYGYTF. The DNA for the CDR3 is TGTGCCGCCAGCACTTATTCCGGGACAGCGCTTCTCTATGGCTACACCTTC. This chain uses TRBV15 with TRBJ1-2, with 7 bases aligning to TRBD1. The CDR3 sequence is 17 residues long. Germline-derived CDR1 and CDR2 are LNHNV and YYDKDF (reference sequence).